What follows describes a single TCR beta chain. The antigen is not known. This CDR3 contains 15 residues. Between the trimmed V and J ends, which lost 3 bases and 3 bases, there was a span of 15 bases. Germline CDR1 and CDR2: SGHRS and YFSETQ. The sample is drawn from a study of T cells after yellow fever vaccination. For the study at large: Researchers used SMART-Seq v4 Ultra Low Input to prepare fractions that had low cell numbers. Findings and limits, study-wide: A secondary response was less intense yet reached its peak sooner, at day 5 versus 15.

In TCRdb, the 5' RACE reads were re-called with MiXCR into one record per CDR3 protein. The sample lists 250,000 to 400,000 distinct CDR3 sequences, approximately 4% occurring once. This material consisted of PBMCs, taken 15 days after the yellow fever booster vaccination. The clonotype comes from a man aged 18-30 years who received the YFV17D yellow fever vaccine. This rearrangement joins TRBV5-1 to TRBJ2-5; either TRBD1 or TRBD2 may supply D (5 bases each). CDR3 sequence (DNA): TGCGCCAGCAGCTGGGACCCCATGGGGAAAGAGACCCAGTACTTC. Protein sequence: CASSWDPMGKETQYF.